These T cell receptor beta chains were read from a single sample in a study of shared clonotypes between healthy human individuals. Here immunoSEQ multiplex PCR was the method, and the copy in TCRdb shows in-frame clones only, minus some. The sample carries more than 2 million clones, about 94% recorded once. Material for sequencing was naive CD8+ T cells from PBMCs. These receptors came from a man between 18 and 29 years old in good health. Some clones in this sample may be carry-over from other donors' samples. CDR3s include the opening cysteine and the closing phenylalanine or tryptophan. A D gene is named only where the DNA matches it firmly. Part of the rows lack a size; the others show once, few, many or a class for expanded clones.

D gene	V gene	clone size	J gene	CDR3 DNA	CDR3 protein
TRBD1	TRBV7-9	NA	TRBJ2-7	TGTGCCAGCAGCCCAGGGGGATGGGGGACACTTTCCTACGAGCAGTACTTC	CASSPGGWGTLSYEQYF
NA	TRBV30	NA	TRBJ1-2	TGTGCCTGGAGTGTACGGACGGAGGGCTATGGCTACACCTTC	CAWSVRTEGYGYTF
TRBD1	TRBV2	NA	TRBJ1-1	TGTGCCAGCACCCCCCAACCGGGACAGGGGGATACTGAAGCTTTCTTT	CASTPQPGQGDTEAFF
NA	TRBV7-9	NA	TRBJ2-4	TGTGCCAGCAGCCTGGGAGGTAACATTCAGTACTTC	CASSLGGNIQYF
TRBD1	TRBV6-5	NA	TRBJ2-2	TGTGCCAGCAGACAGGGGGCGAACACCGGGGAGCTGTTTTTT	CASRQGANTGELFF
NA	TRBV9	NA	TRBJ1-3	TGTGCCAGCAGCGGACAGTTCTCTGGAAACACCATATATTTT	CASSGQFSGNTIYF
NA	TRBV2	NA	TRBJ2-7	TGTGCCAGCACTCAGCTGACCTACGAGCAGTACTTC	CASTQLTYEQYF
TRBD2	TRBV19	NA	TRBJ2-1	TGTGCCAGTAGTGCCGCGGGACTACCCTCCTACAATGAGCAGTTCTTC	CASSAAGLPSYNEQFF
NA	TRBV6-5	NA	TRBJ2-1	TGTGCCAGCAGCCGGGACTTATACAATGAGCAGTTCTTC	CASSRDLYNEQFF
TRBD2	TRBV19	NA	TRBJ2-1	TGTGCCAGTAGTATAGATACGGAGACTAGCGGTTACAATGAGCAGTTCTTC	CASSIDTETSGYNEQFF
TRBD2	TRBV27	once	TRBJ2-1	TGTGCCAGCAGGGCGGGACTAGCGGGTTCCAATGAGCAGTTCTTC	CASRAGLAGSNEQFF
TRBD2	TRBV28	NA	TRBJ2-3	TGTGCCAGCAGTTCCGGGACTAGCGGTACTGATAGCACAGATACGCAGTATTTT	CASSSGTSGTDSTDTQYF
NA	TRBV5-6	NA	TRBJ1-1	TGTGCCAGCAGTCATTTGTTAGGCGAGGGAAATAGGCCTTTCTTT	CASSHLLGEGNRPFF
NA	TRBV28	NA	TRBJ2-1	TGTGCCAGCACCCTATTAAGGGCGGAGGGGAATGAGCAGTTCTTC	CASTLLRAEGNEQFF
TRBD2	TRBV2	NA	TRBJ2-2	TGTGCCAGCCTAGCGGGAGCGAGCACCGGGGAGCTGTTTTTT	CASLAGASTGELFF
NA	TRBV6-6	NA	TRBJ2-7	TGTGCCAGCAGCCCCCGGCAGGTTACCTACGAGCAGTACTTC	CASSPRQVTYEQYF
TRBD2	TRBV6-5	NA	TRBJ2-1	TGTGCCAGCAGCTCTAGCGGGAGCTCCTACAATGAGCAGTTCTTC	CASSSSGSSYNEQFF
NA	TRBV9	once	TRBJ1-1	TGTGCCAGCAGCGCCTACCTTCCCGGGACCCAGGCTTTCTTT	CASSAYLPGTQAFF
NA	TRBV19	NA	TRBJ2-3	TGTGCCAGTAGCCCGAGACAGCGGAAAGATACGCAGTATTTT	CASSPRQRKDTQYF
NA	TRBV29-1	NA	TRBJ2-5	TGCAGCGCCACTCAGTCGGGGGCCCAGTACTTC	CSATQSGAQYF
NA	TRBV6-1	NA	TRBJ1-2	TGTGCCCGCCGGCCCCGCAGCCATGGCTACACCTTC	CARRPRSHGYTF
TRBD1	TRBV7-9	NA	TRBJ1-1	TGTGCCAGCAGCACTCGGACAGGGACGGACACTGAAGCTTTCTTT	CASSTRTGTDTEAFF
NA	TRBV27	NA	TRBJ2-1	TGTGCCAGCAGTTTAATCGCCCAATTCTACAATGAGCAGTTCTTC	CASSLIAQFYNEQFF
NA	TRBV7-8	NA	TRBJ1-1	TGTGCCAGCAGCGACCGCATAGAGAACACTGAAGCTTTCTTT	CASSDRIENTEAFF
NA	TRBV7-8	NA	TRBJ1-1	TGTGCCAGCAGACCTCCCGGGACACCTGAAGCTTTCTTT	CASRPPGTPEAFF
NA	TRBV9	once	TRBJ2-1	TGTGCCAGCAGCGTAGGCGAGGGGACTGTGCCTGGCAATGAGCAGTTCTTC	CASSVGEGTVPGNEQFF
NA	TRBV7-9	NA	TRBJ1-2	TGTGCCAGCAGCCCAACGACCGACAGTCGGAATGGCTACACCTTC	CASSPTTDSRNGYTF
NA	TRBV4-3	once	TRBJ1-3	TGCGCCAGCAGCCAAGGACAGATCCTCTCTGGAAACACCATATATTTT	CASSQGQILSGNTIYF
TRBD1	TRBV6-6	NA	TRBJ2-7	TGTGCCAGCAGGCGGGACAGGGCCTACGAGCAGTACTTC	CASRRDRAYEQYF
NA	TRBV18	NA	TRBJ2-1	TGTGCCAGCTCACCACCATGGGGTTTTCTAAATGAGCAGTTCTTC	CASSPPWGFLNEQFF